This T cell receptor (beta chain) was observed in a study of graft-versus-host responses after intestinal transplantation. Study as a whole: Every recipient had anti-thymocyte globulin induction and about three years of tacrolimus plus steroids.

The table came from immunoSEQ multiplex PCR; TCRdb's copy has only in-frame clones and leaves some out. Counted here are tens of thousands of clones, around 94% occurring once; the ten biggest clones make up about 0.8%. CDR3 length: 14 amino acids. V shed 1 base and J shed 5 bases, with 8 bases lying between them. From germline, CDR1 is SGHDN and CDR2 FVKESK. The source is a human patient who received an intestinal transplant, so some T cells may come from the graft donor. V and J are TRBV14 and TRBJ2-2, with D unclear. The sample in question was PBMCs, obtained 16 days after intestinal transplant. CDR3: CASSQVLGTGELFF. The CDR3 nucleotides are TGTGCCAGCAGCCAAGTTCTCGGGACCGGGGAGCTGTTTTTT. The whole variable domain, filled in from reference TRBV14 and TRBJ2-2, reads EAGVTQFPSHSVIEKGQTVTLRCDPISGHDNLYWYRRVMGKEIKFLLHFVKESKQDESGMPNNRFLAERTGGTYSTLKVQPAELEDSGVYFCASSQVLGTGELFFGEGSRLTVL.